Many counts were recorded for the clone carrying this TCR beta chain. The sample is drawn from a study of spatial heterogeneity in lung cancer. The time point denotes: sample taken at primary tumor resection. V lost 3 bases, J lost 4 bases, and 11 bases lay in between. Germline lookup yields CDR1 SGHRS and CDR2 YFSETQ. The CDR3 runs to 14 residues. TCRdb used MiXCR to reprocess the 5' RACE reads, holding one entry per CDR3 protein. The data show roughly 13,000 distinct CDR3 sequences, 3.5% to 4% seen once. The sample here was PBMCs, taken at surgery. This chain joins TRBV5-1 and TRBJ2-1, with D possibly TRBD2 on 5 matching bases. The receptor comes from a male donor with early-stage non-small cell lung cancer. CDR3 nucleotides: TGCGCCAGCAGCTCCGGGGAGATTTACAATGAGCAGTTCTTC. Protein product: CASSSGEIYNEQFF.